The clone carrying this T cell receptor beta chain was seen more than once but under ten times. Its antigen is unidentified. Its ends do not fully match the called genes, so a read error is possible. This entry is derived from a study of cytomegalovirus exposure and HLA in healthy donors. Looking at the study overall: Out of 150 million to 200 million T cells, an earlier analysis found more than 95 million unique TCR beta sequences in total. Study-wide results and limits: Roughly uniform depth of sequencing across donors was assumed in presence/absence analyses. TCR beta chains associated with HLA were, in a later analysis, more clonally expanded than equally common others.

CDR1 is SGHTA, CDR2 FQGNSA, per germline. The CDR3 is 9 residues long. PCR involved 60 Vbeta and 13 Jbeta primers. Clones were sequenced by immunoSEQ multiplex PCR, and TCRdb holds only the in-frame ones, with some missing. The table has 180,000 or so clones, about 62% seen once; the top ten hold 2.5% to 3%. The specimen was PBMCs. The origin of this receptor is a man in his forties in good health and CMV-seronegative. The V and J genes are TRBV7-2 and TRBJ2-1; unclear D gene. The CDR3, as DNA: TGTGCCAGCAGCCCCCCTCCGGTCTTC. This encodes CASSPPPVF.